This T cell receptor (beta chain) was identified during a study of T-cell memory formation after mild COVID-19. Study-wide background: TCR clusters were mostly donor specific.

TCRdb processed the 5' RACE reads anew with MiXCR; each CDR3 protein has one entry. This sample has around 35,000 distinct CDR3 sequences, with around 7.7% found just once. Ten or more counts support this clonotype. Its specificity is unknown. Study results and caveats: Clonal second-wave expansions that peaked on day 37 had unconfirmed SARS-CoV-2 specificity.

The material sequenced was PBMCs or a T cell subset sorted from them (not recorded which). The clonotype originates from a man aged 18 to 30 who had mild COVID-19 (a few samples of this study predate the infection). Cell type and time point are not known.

In DNA, the CDR3 is TGCGCCAGCAGCTTGGCGGACACCTCCTCGGGGGAGACCCAGTACTTC. Translating gives CASSLADTSSGETQYF. The rearrangement links TRBV5-1 to TRBJ2-5, with D perhaps matching TRBD1 or TRBD2 (5 bases each). This CDR3 has 16 amino acids. V shed 0 bases and J shed 5 bases, with 17 bases lying between them. CDR1 is SGHRS, CDR2 YFSETQ, per germline.